The clone carrying this T cell receptor beta chain has at least ten counts. V gave up 3 bases and J gave up 7 bases, with 15 bases separating them. This CDR3 has 14 residues. Germline V gives CDR1 MDHEN, CDR2 SYDVKM. The data derive from a study of T cells in Graves' hyperthyroidism and ophthalmopathy. It was RNA transcripts that yielded the amplified TCR beta CDR3 regions. TCR CDR3 underwent first-round RT-PCR with the HTBI primer set. TCRdb fed the multiplex PCR reads into MiXCR, producing one record per CDR3 protein. Among about 350,000 distinct CDR3 sequences, 15% to 20% were seen once, and the ten largest hold roughly a sixth. Those patients with uncontrolled infection, other autoimmune disease, pregnancy or lactation were excluded.

Sample: blood. The chain couples TRBV28 to TRBJ2-5; D is perhaps TRBD1 (5 bases). This clonotype was obtained from a woman in her 40s with Graves' ophthalmopathy. This CDR3 is CASSFFSPQGTQYF. The DNA of the CDR3 is TGTGCCAGCAGTTTTTTCAGTCCCCAGGGGACCCAGTACTTC.